This is a list of T cell receptor beta chains from one sample in a study of CD8 T cells in Susac syndrome. TCRdb called the immunoSEQ multiplex PCR reads again in MiXCR, with one record for every CDR3 protein. The sample lists some 77,000 distinct CDR3 sequences, roughly 91% occurring once. Sequenced material: CD4+ T cells from PBMCs. These receptor sequences come from a human donor with Susac syndrome. Both conserved end residues are part of each CDR3. The order of the fields is D gene, clone size, J gene, CDR3 length, V gene, CDR3 DNA, CDR3 protein. D genes are given only for firm matches. Some rows mark clone size as missing; the rest say once, few, many or name a class of expanded clone.

d_call: -; clone_size: -; j_call: TRBJ2-5; cdr3_length: 19; v_call: TRBV6-2/TRBV6-3; cdr3_nt: TGTGCCAGCAGTTACTCGACAAATGAGGCCGGGACTGTTCAAGAGACCCAGTACTTC; cdr3_aa: CASSYSTNEAGTVQETQYF
d_call: TRBD1; clone_size: -; j_call: TRBJ1-2; cdr3_length: 16; v_call: TRBV14; cdr3_nt: TGTGCCAGCAGCCAGCGGATACGGGACAGCATCTATGGCTACACCTTC; cdr3_aa: CASSQRIRDSIYGYTF
d_call: -; clone_size: -; j_call: TRBJ2-1; cdr3_length: 14; v_call: TRBV12-3/TRBV12-4; cdr3_nt: TGTGCCAGCATTCGCAAGGACTCCTGGGGCGAGCAGTTCTTC; cdr3_aa: CASIRKDSWGEQFF
d_call: TRBD2; clone_size: -; j_call: TRBJ2-1; cdr3_length: 15; v_call: TRBV4-1; cdr3_nt: TGCGCCAGCAGCCGCCTTAGCGGGGGGAACAATGAGCAGTTCTTC; cdr3_aa: CASSRLSGGNNEQFF
d_call: -; clone_size: -; j_call: TRBJ2-5; cdr3_length: 14; v_call: TRBV20-1; cdr3_nt: TGCAGTGCTAGAACGGACACGAACCAAGAGACCCAGTACTTC; cdr3_aa: CSARTDTNQETQYF
d_call: TRBD1; clone_size: -; j_call: TRBJ1-5; cdr3_length: 15; v_call: TRBV12-3/TRBV12-4; cdr3_nt: TGTGCCAGCAGGGGGGGGACAGGGAAGGGTCAGCCCCAGCATTTT; cdr3_aa: CASRGGTGKGQPQHF
d_call: -; clone_size: -; j_call: TRBJ2-5; cdr3_length: 14; v_call: TRBV25-1; cdr3_nt: TGTGCCAGCAAGGAGGGGCAACTCCAAGAGACCCAGTACTTC; cdr3_aa: CASKEGQLQETQYF
d_call: -; clone_size: -; j_call: TRBJ2-6; cdr3_length: 16; v_call: TRBV14; cdr3_nt: TGTGCCAGCAGTCGGTTGGGACTCTCTGGGGCCAACGTCCTGACTTTC; cdr3_aa: CASSRLGLSGANVLTF
d_call: TRBD1; clone_size: -; j_call: TRBJ2-5; cdr3_length: 15; v_call: TRBV12-3/TRBV12-4; cdr3_nt: TGTGCCAGCAGTCGAGGACAGGGGGGGTGGGAGACCCAGTACTTC; cdr3_aa: CASSRGQGGWETQYF
d_call: -; clone_size: -; j_call: TRBJ2-7; cdr3_length: 13; v_call: TRBV28; cdr3_nt: TGTGCCAGCAGTTTGGGTAGCAGGTACGAGCAGTACTTC; cdr3_aa: CASSLGSRYEQYF
d_call: -; clone_size: -; j_call: TRBJ1-1; cdr3_length: 14; v_call: TRBV18; cdr3_nt: TGTGCCAGCTCACCCCTAACGGCGAACACTGAAGCTTTCTTT; cdr3_aa: CASSPLTANTEAFF
d_call: TRBD1; clone_size: few; j_call: TRBJ1-2; cdr3_length: 13; v_call: TRBV6-1; cdr3_nt: TGTGCCAGCAGCCCGGGGACAGCAAATGGCTACACCTTC; cdr3_aa: CASSPGTANGYTF
d_call: -; clone_size: -; j_call: TRBJ2-7; cdr3_length: 13; v_call: TRBV27; cdr3_nt: TGTGCCAGCAGTCCCCAAGTATGGGCCGAGCAGTACTTC; cdr3_aa: CASSPQVWAEQYF
d_call: -; clone_size: -; j_call: TRBJ1-2; cdr3_length: 14; v_call: TRBV20-1; cdr3_nt: TGCAGTGCTAGAGTCCGGAACCCTAACTATGGCTACACCTTC; cdr3_aa: CSARVRNPNYGYTF
d_call: TRBD2; clone_size: -; j_call: TRBJ2-1; cdr3_length: 17; v_call: TRBV6-5; cdr3_nt: TGTGCCAGCAGTTACTCAGATAGCGGGTTCTCCTACAATGAGCAGTTCTTC; cdr3_aa: CASSYSDSGFSYNEQFF
d_call: -; clone_size: -; j_call: TRBJ1-4; cdr3_length: 13; v_call: TRBV20-1; cdr3_nt: TGCAGTGGCAGGACAGACTCGAATGAAAAACTGTTTTTT; cdr3_aa: CSGRTDSNEKLFF
d_call: -; clone_size: -; j_call: TRBJ1-1; cdr3_length: 13; v_call: TRBV2; cdr3_nt: TGTGCCAGCAGTGAGCTCCTAGTGGGTGAAGCTTTCTTT; cdr3_aa: CASSELLVGEAFF
d_call: TRBD1; clone_size: -; j_call: TRBJ2-5; cdr3_length: 13; v_call: TRBV27; cdr3_nt: TGTGCCAGCAGTTTGACAGGGCTGGAGACCCAGTACTTC; cdr3_aa: CASSLTGLETQYF
d_call: TRBD1; clone_size: once; j_call: TRBJ2-6; cdr3_length: 17; v_call: TRBV5-4; cdr3_nt: TGTGCCAGCAGCTTGCGACAGGGGCGCACTGGGGCCAACGTCCTGACTTTC; cdr3_aa: CASSLRQGRTGANVLTF
d_call: TRBD2; clone_size: -; j_call: TRBJ2-1; cdr3_length: 14; v_call: TRBV20-1; cdr3_nt: TGCAGTGCTAGGAAGCGGGAGAATACATATGAGCAGTTCTTC; cdr3_aa: CSARKRENTYEQFF
d_call: -; clone_size: -; j_call: TRBJ2-1; cdr3_length: 12; v_call: TRBV5-5; cdr3_nt: TGTGCCAGCAGCTTGGACAGGCTAGTATCGTTCTTC; cdr3_aa: CASSLDRLVSFF
d_call: TRBD2; clone_size: -; j_call: TRBJ2-1; cdr3_length: 15; v_call: TRBV6-5; cdr3_nt: TGTGCCAGCAGGACAGGACTAGCGGGGGTCAATGAGCAGTTCTTC; cdr3_aa: CASRTGLAGVNEQFF
d_call: -; clone_size: -; j_call: TRBJ2-5; cdr3_length: 14; v_call: TRBV7-2; cdr3_nt: TGTGCCAGCAGCGGAACTGGAAGCCAAGAGACCCAGTACTTC; cdr3_aa: CASSGTGSQETQYF
d_call: -; clone_size: -; j_call: TRBJ2-3; cdr3_length: 15; v_call: TRBV29-1; cdr3_nt: TGCAGCGTTGGCTTAGGGAGAACTAGCACAGATACGCAGTATTTT; cdr3_aa: CSVGLGRTSTDTQYF
d_call: -; clone_size: -; j_call: TRBJ1-1; cdr3_length: 13; v_call: TRBV7-9; cdr3_nt: TGTGCCAGCAGCTCCCATATGAACACTGAAGCTTTCTTT; cdr3_aa: CASSSHMNTEAFF
d_call: -; clone_size: -; j_call: TRBJ2-6; cdr3_length: 15; v_call: TRBV12-3/TRBV12-4; cdr3_nt: TGTGCCAGCACCCTGGGGGGAGCAGGGGCCAACGTCCTGACTTTC; cdr3_aa: CASTLGGAGANVLTF
d_call: TRBD1; clone_size: -; j_call: TRBJ2-7; cdr3_length: 15; v_call: TRBV7-2; cdr3_nt: TGTGCCAGCAGCTTAGACGGGACAGTTTCCTACGAGCAGTACTTC; cdr3_aa: CASSLDGTVSYEQYF
d_call: -; clone_size: -; j_call: TRBJ1-4; cdr3_length: 13; v_call: TRBV20-1; cdr3_nt: TGCAGTGCTAGGTCTGCAACTAATGAAAAACTGTTTTTT; cdr3_aa: CSARSATNEKLFF
d_call: -; clone_size: -; j_call: TRBJ2-5; cdr3_length: 15; v_call: TRBV5-1; cdr3_nt: TGCGCCAGCAGCTTGTTGGGGAGGGGGAAAGAGACCCAGTACTTC; cdr3_aa: CASSLLGRGKETQYF
d_call: TRBD1; clone_size: -; j_call: TRBJ1-3; cdr3_length: 15; v_call: TRBV29-1; cdr3_nt: TGCAGCGCCACCAAGGACAGGGGATCTGGAAACACCATATATTTT; cdr3_aa: CSATKDRGSGNTIYF
d_call: -; clone_size: -; j_call: TRBJ1-6; cdr3_length: 16; v_call: TRBV5-1; cdr3_nt: TGCGCCAGCAGCCCGGAAGGGATTGTGGAGAATTCACCCCTCCACTTT; cdr3_aa: CASSPEGIVENSPLHF
d_call: -; clone_size: -; j_call: TRBJ1-4; cdr3_length: 15; v_call: TRBV28; cdr3_nt: TGTGCCAGCAGTTCCCGACAGAACTCTAATGAAAAACTGTTTTTT; cdr3_aa: CASSSRQNSNEKLFF
d_call: TRBD1; clone_size: once; j_call: TRBJ2-7; cdr3_length: 16; v_call: TRBV6-1; cdr3_nt: TGTGCCAGCTGGCATCAACTTTGGGACAGGGTACGCGAGCAGTACTTC; cdr3_aa: CASWHQLWDRVREQYF
d_call: TRBD2; clone_size: -; j_call: TRBJ2-5; cdr3_length: 20; v_call: TRBV11-3; cdr3_nt: TGTGCCAGCAGCTTAGGAGCGGGGCTAGCGGGGGGCGCCGTGGAGGAGACCCAGTACTTC; cdr3_aa: CASSLGAGLAGGAVEETQYF
d_call: TRBD2; clone_size: -; j_call: TRBJ2-1; cdr3_length: 16; v_call: TRBV5-1; cdr3_nt: TGCGCCAGCAGCTTTGGTGGCGGGAGTATGTACAATGAGCAGTTCTTC; cdr3_aa: CASSFGGGSMYNEQFF
d_call: -; clone_size: -; j_call: TRBJ2-3; cdr3_length: 14; v_call: TRBV12-3/TRBV12-4; cdr3_nt: TGTGCCAGCAGCTCCGACAGGTCGACAGATACGCAGTATTTT; cdr3_aa: CASSSDRSTDTQYF
d_call: TRBD2; clone_size: -; j_call: TRBJ2-5; cdr3_length: 15; v_call: TRBV11-2; cdr3_nt: TGTGCCAGCAGCTTCAGCGCGGGGGGGGTAGAGACCCAGTACTTC; cdr3_aa: CASSFSAGGVETQYF